This TCR beta chain was retrieved from a study of Graves' ophthalmopathy and Graves' hyperthyroidism. On the study more broadly: Hyperthyroidism qualified as stable when ophthalmopathy did not develop within 18 months of follow-up. The study's findings and limits: Blood also held most thyroid clonotypes expanded above 0.001 frequency.

This clonotype was seen more than once but under ten times. Antigen unknown. Beta-chain TCR CDR3 regions were amplified from RNA transcripts. RT-PCR in the first round used HTBI primers; a second-round multiplex PCR followed. TCRdb called the multiplex PCR reads again in MiXCR, with one record for every CDR3 protein. In the table there are roughly 1.1 million distinct CDR3 sequences, less than 45% of which are singletons. Each hyperthyroidism patient was newly diagnosed, with under 2 months' duration, and aged 18 to 65. Patients with other autoimmune diseases, uncontrolled infections, pregnancy or lactation were excluded. This CDR3 is 8 amino acids long. V gave up 11 bases and J gave up 8 bases, with 4 bases separating them. Germline V gene lookup returns CDR1 MNHEY and CDR2 SMNVEV (reference sequence).

The chain has TRBV27 and TRBJ1-3; no clear D gene. This sequence was found in an adult man with Graves' hyperthyroidism. Sequencing input: peripheral blood or thyroid tissue (not recorded which). CDR3 protein: CAGDTIYF. CDR3 sequence (DNA): TGTGCCGGGGACACCATATATTTT.